These 20 T cell receptor beta chains were sequenced from one sample in a study of T cells in Graves' hyperthyroidism and ophthalmopathy. The investigators amplified TCR beta CDR3 regions from RNA transcripts. The TCR CDR3 first-round RT-PCR relied on the HTBI primer set. TCRdb re-called the multiplex PCR reads with MiXCR, one entry per CDR3 protein. The table records 750,000 to 950,000 distinct CDR3 sequences, 35% to 45% of them present only once. Material: blood. These receptors were taken from a man younger than 35 with Graves' hyperthyroidism.

The V call is TRBV7-2, the J call TRBJ2-7; 8 bases are a match to TRBD2. The germline gives CDR1 SGHTA, CDR2 FQGNSA. The CDR3 is 14 residues long. V trimming: 2 bases; J trimming: 3 bases; junction bases outside the gene matches: 3. The CDR3 sequence: CASSLISGGYEQYF. The CDR3 DNA reads TGTGCCAGCAGCTTAATCAGCGGGGGCTACGAGCAGTACTTC. The complete variable domain, with remaining parts taken from reference TRBV7-2 and TRBJ2-7, reads GAGVSQSPSNKVTEKGKDVELRCDPISGHTALYWYRQSLGQGLEFLIYFQGNSAPDKSGLPSDRFSAERTGGSVSTLTIQRTQQEDSAVYLCASSLISGGYEQYFGPGTRLTVT.

The sample holds many counts of this clonotype. The genes are TRBV7-6 and TRBJ2-5; D uncertain. Germline V gene data show CDR1 as SGHVS and CDR2 as FNYEAQ. CDR3 length equals 13 residues. V lost 0 bases and J lost 3, with 5 bases in between. CDR3 region: CASSLAEEETQYF. As DNA, the CDR3 is TGTGCCAGCAGCTTAGCCGAGGAAGAGACCCAGTACTTC.

The chain links TRBV6-5 to TRBJ2-2; a possible D gene is TRBD2 (5 bases). The CDR3 totals 15 residues. Germline V gives CDR1 MNHEY, CDR2 SVGAGI. Between the trimmed V and J ends, which lost 0 bases and 3 bases, there was a span of 8 bases. The CDR3 loop is CASSYSWGDTGELFF. The CDR3 DNA reads TGTGCCAGCAGTTACTCTTGGGGAGACACCGGGGAGCTGTTTTTT.

This clonotype was seen at least ten times. The V gene is TRBV9, the J gene TRBJ1-2; D is unclear. The CDR3 extends over 14 amino acids. The V gene lost 0 bases and the J gene lost 2 bases, with 8 bases spanning the gap. Germline CDR1 and CDR2: SGDLS and YYNGEE. The CDR3 reads CASSVGGENYGYTF. DNA of the CDR3: TGTGCCAGCAGCGTAGGAGGAGAAAACTATGGCTACACCTTC.

The chain combines TRBV2 with TRBJ2-5; D remains ambiguous. Germline-derived CDR1 and CDR2 are SNHLY and FYNNEI. V lost 5 bases and J lost 4, with 20 bases in between. This CDR3 is built from 16 residues. CDR3 in DNA: TGTGCCAGCAGTTTGGACGGATCACTTGTCTCAGAGACCCAGTACTTC. Translation: CASSLDGSLVSETQYF.

The sample holds a few counts of this clonotype. The junction differs from germline at one of its ends, possibly a read error. CDR3 DNA: TGTGCCTGGAGGGGGACTAGCGGTACCGGGGAGCTGTTTTTT. Protein: CAWRGTSGTGELFF. The chain links TRBV29-1 to TRBJ2-2; 11 bases match TRBD2. The CDR3 has 14 residues. Germline CDR1 SQVTM, CDR2 ANQGSEA.

On this clonotype itself: A read error is possible here, since a much larger clone lies one base away. The chain is built from TRBV10-3 and TRBJ1-2; a weak D match, TRBD1 (5 bases). Germline-derived CDR1 and CDR2 are ENHRY and SYGVKD. The CDR3 is 16 amino acids. DNA of the CDR3: TGTGCCATCAGTGAGGAGGCAGGGCTGACTAACTATGGCTGCACCTTC. It codes for CAISEEAGLTNYGCTF.

This clonotype was counted many times. The chain links TRBV2 to TRBJ1-2; 7 nucleotides line up with TRBD1. Germline lookup yields CDR1 SNHLY and CDR2 FYNNEI. The junction had 6 bases not matched to a gene; V was cut back by 6 bases and J by 5 bases. There are 13 residues in the CDR3. CDR3 region: CASSVQGIYGYTF. In nucleotides, the CDR3 is TGTGCCAGCAGCGTACAGGGGATATATGGCTACACCTTC.

This chain joins TRBV20-1 and TRBJ1-2; possible D gene TRBD1, 5 bases. CDR3 length equals 13 residues. Germline V gene sequence: CDR1 DFQATT, CDR2 SNEGSKA (reference sequence). Trimming took 5 bases from V and 8 from J, leaving 18 bases between them. The CDR3 protein is CSAGDRWIGGYTF. The CDR3 bases are TGCAGTGCTGGGGACCGGTGGATCGGGGGCTACACCTTC.

This clonotype was picked up many times. The rearrangement links TRBV19 to TRBJ1-2, with D perhaps matching TRBD1 (5 bases). CDR1 LNHDA and CDR2 SQIVND come from the germline V gene (reference sequence). This CDR3 has 12 residues. V lost 10 bases to trimming and J lost 8 bases, with 17 bases between them. CDR3 loop: CATNSRVDGYTF. Here the CDR3 DNA reads TGTGCCACCAACTCCAGGGTAGACGGCTACACCTTC.

For this clonotype: No conserved phenylalanine or tryptophan is present at the end of the CDR3, so a read error is the likely explanation. The DNA is omitted, as the CDR3 cannot be located on it reliably, and the CDR3 follows TCRdb's listing. V and J are TRBV12-1 and TRBJ2-5. TRBV12-1 is marked as a pseudogene. The CDR3 has 15 residues if both end residues are counted. CDR3 loop: CASSFPRGSKETQYL.

This clonotype was recorded many times. J is TRBJ1-4 and V is TRBV12-3 or TRBV12-4, with 7 bases that match TRBD1. The CDR3 has 14 amino acids. The ends lost 6 bases at V and 7 bases at J; junction bases unmatched: 8. DNA of the CDR3: TGTGCCAGCAGCAACGCTCGGGACAGTGAAAAACTGTTTTTT. As protein: CASSNARDSEKLFF.

Remarks on this clonotype: A read error is possible here, since a much larger clone lies one base away. The chain carries TRBV20-1 and TRBJ1-6; 9 bases fit TRBD1. Per germline, CDR1 DFQATT and CDR2 SNEGSKA (reference sequence). After removal of 5 bases from V and 8 bases from J, the junction contained 4 bases not matched to a gene. The CDR3 length is 13 residues. The CDR3 DNA reads as TGCAGTGCTTGGACAGGGGCGGATTCACCCCTCCACTTT. This sequence encodes CSAWTGADSPLHF.

In its sample, this clonotype was seen a few times. The chain couples TRBV5-4 to TRBJ1-1; no firm D call. CDR1 and CDR2 (germline): SGHNT, YYREEE (reference sequence). Between the trimmed V and J ends, which lost 4 bases and 10 bases, there was a span of 14 bases. This CDR3 contains 12 residues. The CDR3 loop reads CASSHNPWGAFF. In nucleotides, the CDR3 is TGTGCCAGCAGCCATAATCCCTGGGGAGCTTTCTTT.

This clonotype was counted only a few times. The junction does not match germline at one end; this may be a read error. The V gene is TRBV5-1, the J gene TRBJ2-7; no firm D call. The CDR3 has 14 residues. The germline V gene encodes CDR1 SGHRS and CDR2 YFSETQ. CDR3 sequence: CASSLMTRAYEQYF. CDR3 in DNA: TGTGCCAGCAGCTTAATGACCCGGGCCTACGAGCAGTACTTC. The variable domain in full, completed from reference TRBV5-1 and TRBJ2-7, reads KAGVTQTPRYLIKTRGQQVTLSCSPISGHRSVSWYQQTPGQGLQFLFEYFSETQRNKGNFPGRFSGRQFSNSRSEMNVSTLELGDSALYLCASSLMTRAYEQYFGPGTRLTVT.

CDR3 nucleotide sequence: TGTGCCATCAGTGTGACAGGGGGCGATGGCTACACCTTC. Translated: CAISVTGGDGYTF. This sequence joins TRBV10-3 and TRBJ1-2; 10 bases map to TRBD1. The V gene's germline CDR1 is ENHRY and CDR2 SYGVKD. J was trimmed by 6 bases and V by 4 bases; bases with no gene match: 2. The CDR3 consists of 13 residues.

This clonotype has a handful of counts. V is TRBV28 and J is TRBJ2-7; 11 nucleotides align to TRBD2. The CDR3 loop spans 14 amino acids. Germline values: CDR1 MDHEN, CDR2 SYDVKM. Trimming removed 3 bases from V and 7 bases from J; junction bases left unmatched: 5. CDR3 sequence: CASSLPLAGEEQYF. The DNA for the CDR3 is TGTGCCAGCAGTTTGCCACTAGCGGGAGAAGAGCAGTACTTC.

This clonotype was counted at least ten times. The gene calls are TRBV5-8 and TRBJ1-6, with 8 bases matching TRBD1. Per germline, CDR1 SGHTS and CDR2 YDEGEE. V trimming: 4 bases; J trimming: 7 bases; junction bases outside the gene matches: 7. CDR3 length: 15 amino acids. The CDR3: CASSSLGQENSPLHF. DNA for the CDR3: TGTGCCAGCAGCAGCCTGGGACAGGAAAATTCACCCCTCCACTTT.

This chain connects TRBV29-1 to TRBJ1-2; D remains ambiguous. Between the trimmed V and J ends, which lost 7 bases and 2 bases, there was a span of 11 bases. CDR3 size: 12 residues. Per germline, CDR1 SQVTM and CDR2 ANQGSEA. The CDR3 loop is CSAKDKNYGYTF. The CDR3 DNA reads as TGCAGCGCCAAAGACAAGAACTATGGCTACACCTTC.

This clonotype was found a few times. The CDR3 coding sequence is TGTGCCAGCAGCGAACCAGGGTTCCACGAGCAGTACTTC. Its protein product is CASSEPGFHEQYF. The chain has TRBV11-1 and TRBJ2-7, with D tentatively TRBD1 (5 bases). V lost 5 bases, J lost 5 bases, and 13 bases lay in between. Per the germline V gene, CDR1 is SGHAT and CDR2 is FQDESV (reference sequence). The CDR3 loop spans 13 amino acids.